The TCR beta chain described here comes from a study of blood T cell repertoires in COVID-19. Study-wide background: The samples span acute and convalescent COVID-19 from the United States, Italy and Spain. In each case, the material was cDNA or gDNA derived from T cells, B-cell-depleted T cells, or PBMCs.

As to this clone: Its ends do not fully match the called genes, so a read error is possible.

Germline V gives CDR1 LGHDT, CDR2 YNNKEL (reference sequence). The CDR3 is 20 residues long. The repertoire was sequenced with immunoSEQ multiplex PCR; TCRdb's copy has only in-frame clones and lacks some. The sample has about 59,000 clones; around 80% are singletons. Material for sequencing was peripheral blood. The sequence came from a human donor in a cohort sampled during active COVID-19. The rearrangement links TRBV3-1 (or the pseudogene TRBV3-2) to TRBJ2-3, with 7 positions matching TRBD1. The CDR3 DNA sequence: TGTGCCACCAGCAGCCAAGGGTACAGGTGGAAGGGGGACAGTAAGGATACGCAGTATTTT. This codes for CATSSQGYRWKGDSKDTQYF.